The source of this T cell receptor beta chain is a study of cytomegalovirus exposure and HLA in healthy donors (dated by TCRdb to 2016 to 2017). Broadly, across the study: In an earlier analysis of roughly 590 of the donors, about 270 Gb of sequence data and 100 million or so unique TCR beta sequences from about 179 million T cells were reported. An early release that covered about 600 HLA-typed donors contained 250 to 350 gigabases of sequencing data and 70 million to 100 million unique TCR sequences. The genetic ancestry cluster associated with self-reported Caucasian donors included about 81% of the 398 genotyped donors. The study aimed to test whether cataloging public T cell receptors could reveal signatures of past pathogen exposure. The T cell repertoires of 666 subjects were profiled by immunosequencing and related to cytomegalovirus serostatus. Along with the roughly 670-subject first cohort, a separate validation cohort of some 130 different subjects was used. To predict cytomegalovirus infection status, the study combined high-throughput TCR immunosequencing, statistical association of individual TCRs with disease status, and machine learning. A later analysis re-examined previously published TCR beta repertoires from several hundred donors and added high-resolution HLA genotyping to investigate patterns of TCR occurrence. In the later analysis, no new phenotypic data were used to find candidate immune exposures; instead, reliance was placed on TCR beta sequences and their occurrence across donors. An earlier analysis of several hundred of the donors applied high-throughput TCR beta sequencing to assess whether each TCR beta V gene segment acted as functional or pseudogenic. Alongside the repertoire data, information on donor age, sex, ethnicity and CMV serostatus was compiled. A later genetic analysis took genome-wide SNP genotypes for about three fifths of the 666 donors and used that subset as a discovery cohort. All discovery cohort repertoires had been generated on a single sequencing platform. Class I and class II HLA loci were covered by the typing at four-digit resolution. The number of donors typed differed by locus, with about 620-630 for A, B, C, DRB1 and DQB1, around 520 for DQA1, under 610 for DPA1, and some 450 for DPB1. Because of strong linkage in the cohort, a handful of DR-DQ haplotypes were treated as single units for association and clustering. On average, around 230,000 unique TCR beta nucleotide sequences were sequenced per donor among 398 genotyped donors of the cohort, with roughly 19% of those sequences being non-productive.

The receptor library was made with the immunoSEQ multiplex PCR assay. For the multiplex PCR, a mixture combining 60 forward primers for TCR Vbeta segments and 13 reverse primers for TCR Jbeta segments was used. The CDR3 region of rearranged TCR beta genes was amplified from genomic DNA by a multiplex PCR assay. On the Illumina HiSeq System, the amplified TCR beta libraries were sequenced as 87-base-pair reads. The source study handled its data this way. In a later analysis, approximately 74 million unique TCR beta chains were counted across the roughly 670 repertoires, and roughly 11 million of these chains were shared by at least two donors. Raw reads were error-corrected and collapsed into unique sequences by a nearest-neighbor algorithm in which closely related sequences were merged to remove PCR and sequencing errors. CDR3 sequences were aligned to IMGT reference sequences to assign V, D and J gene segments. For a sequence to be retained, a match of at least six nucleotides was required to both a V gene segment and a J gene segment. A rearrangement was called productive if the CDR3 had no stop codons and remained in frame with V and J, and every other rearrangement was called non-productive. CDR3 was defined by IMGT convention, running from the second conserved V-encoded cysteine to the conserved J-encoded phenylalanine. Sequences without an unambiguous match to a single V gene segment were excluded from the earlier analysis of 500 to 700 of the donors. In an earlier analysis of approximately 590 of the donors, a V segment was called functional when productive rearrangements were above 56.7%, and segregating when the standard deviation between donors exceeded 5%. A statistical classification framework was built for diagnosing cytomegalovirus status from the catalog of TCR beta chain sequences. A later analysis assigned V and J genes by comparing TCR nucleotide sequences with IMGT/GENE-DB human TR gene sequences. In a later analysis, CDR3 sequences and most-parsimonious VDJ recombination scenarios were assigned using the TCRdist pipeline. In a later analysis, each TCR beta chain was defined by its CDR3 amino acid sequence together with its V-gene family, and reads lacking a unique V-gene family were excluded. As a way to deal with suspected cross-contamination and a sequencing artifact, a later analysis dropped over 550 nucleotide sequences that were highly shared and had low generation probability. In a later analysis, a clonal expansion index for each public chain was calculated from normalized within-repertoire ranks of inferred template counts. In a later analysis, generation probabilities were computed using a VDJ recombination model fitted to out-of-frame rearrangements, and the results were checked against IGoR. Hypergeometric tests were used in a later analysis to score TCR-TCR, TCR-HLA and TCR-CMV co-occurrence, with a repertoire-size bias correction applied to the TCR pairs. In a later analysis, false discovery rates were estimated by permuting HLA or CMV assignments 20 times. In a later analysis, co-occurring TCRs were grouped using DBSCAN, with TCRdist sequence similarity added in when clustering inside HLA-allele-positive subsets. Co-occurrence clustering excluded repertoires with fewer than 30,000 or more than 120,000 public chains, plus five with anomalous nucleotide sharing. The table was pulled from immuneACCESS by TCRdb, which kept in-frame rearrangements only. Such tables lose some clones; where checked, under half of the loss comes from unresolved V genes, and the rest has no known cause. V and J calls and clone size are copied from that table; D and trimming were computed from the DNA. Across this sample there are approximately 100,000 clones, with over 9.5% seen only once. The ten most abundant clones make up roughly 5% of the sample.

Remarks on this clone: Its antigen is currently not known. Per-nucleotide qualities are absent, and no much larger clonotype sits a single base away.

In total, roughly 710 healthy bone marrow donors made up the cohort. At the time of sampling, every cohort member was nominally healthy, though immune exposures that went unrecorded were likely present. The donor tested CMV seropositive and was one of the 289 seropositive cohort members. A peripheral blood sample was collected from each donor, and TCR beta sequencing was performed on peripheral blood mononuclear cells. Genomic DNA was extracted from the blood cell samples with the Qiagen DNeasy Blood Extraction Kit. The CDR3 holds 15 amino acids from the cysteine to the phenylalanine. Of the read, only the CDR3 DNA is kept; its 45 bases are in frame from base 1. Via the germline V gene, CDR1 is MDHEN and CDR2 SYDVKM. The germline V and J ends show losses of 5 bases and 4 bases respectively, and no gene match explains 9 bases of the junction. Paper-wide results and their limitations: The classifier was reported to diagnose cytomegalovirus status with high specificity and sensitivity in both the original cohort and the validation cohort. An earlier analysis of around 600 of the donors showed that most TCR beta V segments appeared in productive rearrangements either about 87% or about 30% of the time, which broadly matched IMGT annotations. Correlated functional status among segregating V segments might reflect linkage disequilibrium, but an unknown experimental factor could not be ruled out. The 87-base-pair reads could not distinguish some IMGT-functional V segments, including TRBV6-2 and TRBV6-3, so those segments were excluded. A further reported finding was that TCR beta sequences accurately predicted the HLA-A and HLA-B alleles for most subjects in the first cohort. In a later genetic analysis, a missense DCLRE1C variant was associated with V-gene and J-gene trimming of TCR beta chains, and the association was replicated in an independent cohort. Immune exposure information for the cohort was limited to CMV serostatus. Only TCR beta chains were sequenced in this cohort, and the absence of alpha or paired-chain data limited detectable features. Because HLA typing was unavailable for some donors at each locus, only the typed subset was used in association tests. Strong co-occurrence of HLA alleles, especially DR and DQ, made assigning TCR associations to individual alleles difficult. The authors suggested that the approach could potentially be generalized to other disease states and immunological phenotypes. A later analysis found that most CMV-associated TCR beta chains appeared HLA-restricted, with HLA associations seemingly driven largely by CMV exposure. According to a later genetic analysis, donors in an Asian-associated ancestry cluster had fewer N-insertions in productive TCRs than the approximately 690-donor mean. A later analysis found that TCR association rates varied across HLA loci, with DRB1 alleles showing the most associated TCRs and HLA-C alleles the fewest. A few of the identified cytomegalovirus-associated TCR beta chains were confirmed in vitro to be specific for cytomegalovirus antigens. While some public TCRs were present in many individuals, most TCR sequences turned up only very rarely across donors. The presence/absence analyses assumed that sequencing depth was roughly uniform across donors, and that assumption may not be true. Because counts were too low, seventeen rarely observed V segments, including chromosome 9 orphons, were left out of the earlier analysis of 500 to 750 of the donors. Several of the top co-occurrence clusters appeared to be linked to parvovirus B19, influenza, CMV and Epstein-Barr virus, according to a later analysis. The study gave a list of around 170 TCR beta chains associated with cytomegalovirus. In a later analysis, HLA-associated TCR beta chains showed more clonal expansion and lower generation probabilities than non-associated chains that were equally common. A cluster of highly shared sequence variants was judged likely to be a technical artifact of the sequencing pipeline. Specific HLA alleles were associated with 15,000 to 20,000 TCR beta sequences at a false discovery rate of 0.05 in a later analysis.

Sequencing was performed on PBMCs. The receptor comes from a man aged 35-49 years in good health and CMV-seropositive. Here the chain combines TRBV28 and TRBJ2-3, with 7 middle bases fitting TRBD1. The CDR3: CASSQRTGRADTQYF. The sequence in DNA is TGTGCCAGCAGTCAACGGACAGGTCGAGCAGATACGCAGTATTTT.